This TCR beta chain was documented in a study of blood T cell repertoires in COVID-19. About the study: Specimens from acute and convalescent COVID-19 originated in the United States, Italy and Spain.

This clone has a count of ten or more. Germline assignment: CDR1 MGHRA and CDR2 YSYEKL. V was pared by 5 bases and J by 6 bases, with 11 bases of the junction left unmatched. This CDR3 region has 15 residues. Sequencing was performed with immunoSEQ multiplex PCR; in TCRdb, only in-frame clones are kept and a portion is missing. This table holds 130,000 to 150,000 clones, 88% found once. The V gene is TRBV4-1, the J gene TRBJ2-7; 9 nucleotides line up with TRBD2. Source material: peripheral blood. The sequence came from a human donor in a cohort sampled during active COVID-19. The CDR3 DNA reads as TGCGCCAGCAGCGGTGTACGAGGCGGGGGGGCCGAGCAGTACTTC. It yields the protein CASSGVRGGGAEQYF.